This entry lists 4 T cell receptor beta chains sequenced from one sample in a study of blood T cell repertoires in COVID-19. Data came from immunoSEQ multiplex PCR; TCRdb stores just in-frame clones and leaves some out. The sample consists of about 230,000 clones, roughly 88% of them appearing once. The material sequenced was peripheral blood. The receptors originated from a woman aged 40 to 50 who had recovered from COVID-19.

The chain employs TRBV19 and TRBJ1-2; tentative D call: TRBD1 (5 bases). CDR3 size: 12 residues. Germline assignment: CDR1 LNHDA and CDR2 SQIVND (reference sequence). V gave up 10 bases and J gave up 4 bases, with 13 bases separating them. In DNA, the CDR3 is TGTGCCACTTCGGGGGGAGGCTATGGCTACACCTTC. Translation gives CATSGGGYGYTF.

The chain uses TRBV7-2 and TRBJ2-5; 13 bases line up with TRBD2. Trimming at V came to 2 bases and at J to 5 bases, leaving 5 bases not matched to a gene. This CDR3 is built from 16 residues. Germline CDR1 reads SGHTA; CDR2 reads FQGNSA. In DNA, the CDR3 is TGTGCCAGCAGCTTACGACTAGCGGGGGGTTTCGAGACCCAGTACTTC. It yields the protein CASSLRLAGGFETQYF.

The chain carries TRBV27 and TRBJ1-1; D may be TRBD1 (5 bases). Trimming left V 7 bases short and J 4 bases short, with 16 bases between. The CDR3 covers 14 residues. CDR1 is MNHEY and CDR2 is SMNVEV in the germline V gene (reference sequence). Written as DNA, the CDR3 is TGTGCCAGCAAGTCCGGAGGGGATGCCACTGAAGCTTTCTTT. Protein sequence: CASKSGGDATEAFF.

The gene calls are TRBV5-1 and TRBJ1-1; TRBD1 aligns across 10 bases. The CDR3 extends over 13 amino acids. Per germline, CDR1 SGHRS and CDR2 YFSETQ. With 7 bases clipped from V and 8 bases from J, the junction kept 8 bases outside the gene matches. CDR3 nucleotides: TGCGCCAGCGGTCGACAGGGGGCCCAAGAAGCTTTCTTT. It is translated as CASGRQGAQEAFF.